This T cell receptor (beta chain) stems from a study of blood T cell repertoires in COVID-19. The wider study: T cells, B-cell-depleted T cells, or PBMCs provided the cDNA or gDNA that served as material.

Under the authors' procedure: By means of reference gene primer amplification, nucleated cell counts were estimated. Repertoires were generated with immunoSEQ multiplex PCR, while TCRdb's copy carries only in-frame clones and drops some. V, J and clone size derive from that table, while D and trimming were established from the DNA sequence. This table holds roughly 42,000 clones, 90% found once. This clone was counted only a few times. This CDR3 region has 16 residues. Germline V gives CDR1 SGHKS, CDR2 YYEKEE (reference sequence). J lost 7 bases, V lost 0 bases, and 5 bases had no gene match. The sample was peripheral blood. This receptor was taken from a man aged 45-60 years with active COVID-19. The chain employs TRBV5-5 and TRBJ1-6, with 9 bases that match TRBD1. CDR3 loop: CASSLEPGQGNSPLHF. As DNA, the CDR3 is TGTGCCAGCAGCTTGGAACCGGGACAGGGCAATTCACCCCTCCACTTT.